Shown below are 17 T cell receptor beta chains from a single sample sequenced in a study of post-analysis software for immune sequencing data. Overall study results and limits: Patients carried roughly 5 TRBV segments more frequently than controls did, and TRBV5-6, TRBV5-1 and TRBV20-1 were among them.

Antigen specificity for these receptors is unknown. The TCR beta cDNA libraries carried unique molecular identifiers. TCRdb ran MiXCR on the PCR reads and lists one entry per CDR3 protein. The table shows 430,000 or so distinct CDR3 sequences, with 39% occurring only once. The specimen was blood. The receptors here all came from a girl aged 2-10 years with multiple sclerosis.

This clonotype was found a few times. V and J are TRBV5-1 and TRBJ2-5; 7 nucleotides line up with TRBD2. Germline CDR1 is SGHRS and CDR2 is YFSETQ. The CDR3 runs to 16 residues. V trimming: 5 bases; J trimming: 4 bases; junction bases outside the gene matches: 14. The CDR3 nucleotides are TGCGCCAGCAGTCAAGGACTAGTGGGACTTGGAGAGACCCAGTACTTC. Protein: CASSQGLVGLGETQYF.

The chain joins TRBV28 to TRBJ2-5; weak D call: TRBD1 (5 bases). CDR1 MDHEN and CDR2 SYDVKM come from the germline V gene. The CDR3 extends over 15 amino acids. V was clipped by 2 bases and J by 2 bases, with 12 bases between them. The CDR3 here is CASSLMAGIQETQYF. The CDR3 DNA is TGTGCCAGCAGTTTAATGGCAGGGATTCAAGAGACCCAGTACTTC.

The chain couples TRBV4-1 to TRBJ1-2, with 8 bases lining up with TRBD1. Germline values: CDR1 MGHRA, CDR2 YSYEKL. Germline trimming cut 1 base from V and 7 bases from J; bases unmatched to any gene: 11. This CDR3 spans 16 amino acids. The CDR3, as DNA: TGCGCCAGCAGCCAAGGGCGGGCCAGGGGGCCATTTGGCTACACCTTC. Translating it yields CASSQGRARGPFGYTF.

The gene calls are TRBV14 and TRBJ2-1; a weak D match, TRBD2 (6 bases). The CDR3 totals 17 residues. Trimming left V 0 bases short and J 6 bases short, with 18 bases between. CDR1 SGHDN and CDR2 FVKESK come from the germline V gene. CDR3 in amino acids: CASSQDIRRALSNEQFF. The CDR3 nucleotides are TGTGCCAGCAGCCAAGATATTAGGAGGGCCCTCTCCAATGAGCAGTTCTTC.

CDR3 coding DNA: TGTGCCAGCAAACCGGGGCCCGGGGAGCTGTTTTTT. Its protein product is CASKPGPGELFF. This chain links TRBV28 with TRBJ2-2; D is perhaps TRBD1 or TRBD2 (5 bases each). The germline V gene encodes CDR1 MDHEN and CDR2 SYDVKM. The CDR3 sequence is 12 residues long. V lost 7 bases and J lost 6, with 9 bases in between. Full variable domain (missing parts from reference TRBV28 and TRBJ2-2): DVKVTQSSRYLVKRTGEKVFLECVQDMDHENMFWYRQDPGLGLRLIYFSYDVKMKEKGDIPEGYSVSREKKERFSLILESASTNQTSMYLCASKPGPGELFFGEGSRLTVL.

The chain links TRBV28 to TRBJ2-4; D is perhaps TRBD1 or TRBD2 (6 bases each). Germline V CDR1 and CDR2: MDHEN, SYDVKM. Trimming removed 1 base from V and 13 bases from J, with 17 bases in between. The CDR3 runs to 14 residues. This chain's CDR3 is CASSLYRDSSEQYF. The CDR3 DNA reads as TGTGCCAGCAGTTTATACAGGGACTCGAGTGAGCAGTACTTC. Full variable domain (missing parts from reference TRBV28 and TRBJ2-4): DVKVTQSSRYLVKRTGEKVFLECVQDMDHENMFWYRQDPGLGLRLIYFSYDVKMKEKGDIPEGYSVSREKKERFSLILESASTNQTSMYLCASSLYRDSSEQYFGAGTRLSVL.

This clonotype was counted between two and nine times. The chain recombines TRBV7-2 with TRBJ2-5; 14 bases match TRBD2. The length of the CDR3 is 15 residues. Germline CDR1 and CDR2: SGHTA and FQGNSA. Germline trimming cut 5 bases from V and 6 bases from J; bases unmatched to any gene: 5. The DNA of the CDR3 is TGTGCCAGCAGCCCGGGACTAGCGGGAGTTCAGACCCAGTACTTC. The encoded protein is CASSPGLAGVQTQYF.

This chain links TRBV28 with TRBJ1-1; the D gene is possibly TRBD1 (6 bases). The CDR3 extends over 16 amino acids. Trimming cost V 3 bases and J 2 bases, with 16 bases left between them. Germline V gene data show CDR1 as MDHEN and CDR2 as SYDVKM. The CDR3 here is CASSFFLDRINTEAFF. In DNA, the CDR3 is TGTGCCAGCAGTTTTTTCCTCGACAGGATTAACACTGAAGCTTTCTTT.

The V and J genes are TRBV27 and TRBJ1-6; 10 bases map to TRBD1. Germline V lookup: CDR1 MNHEY, CDR2 SMNVEV (reference sequence). The trim removed 5 bases at V and 0 bases at J, leaving 4 bases unmatched. The CDR3 totals 17 residues. The CDR3 DNA sequence: TGTGCCAGCAGTCCGGGACAGGGGAACTCCTATAATTCACCCCTCCACTTT. The encoded protein is CASSPGQGNSYNSPLHF.

This chain links TRBV10-3 with TRBJ2-7, with D perhaps matching TRBD2 (6 bases). In germline, CDR1 is ENHRY, CDR2 SYGVKD. The CDR3 spans 14 residues. The V and J ends lost 4 bases and 2 bases respectively, with 12 bases between them. In DNA, the CDR3 is TGTGCCATCAGTGGGGGCGGGATGCCCTACGAGCAGTACTTC. It encodes CAISGGGMPYEQYF.

This clonotype occurred a few times. This chain uses TRBV18 with TRBJ2-7; TRBD2 is a possible D gene (5 bases). This CDR3 spans 14 amino acids. The germline V gene encodes CDR1 KGHSH and CDR2 LQKENI. V lost 3 bases and J lost 4, with 13 bases in between. Here the CDR3 DNA reads TGTGCCAGCTCACCGGAGTCGGGGTGGTACGAGCAGTACTTC. Its translation: CASSPESGWYEQYF.

Comments on this clonotype: Compared with germline, one end of the junction differs, possibly owing to a read error. The J gene is TRBJ2-1, the V gene TRBV5-1; D is uncertain. The J call is doubtful: the DNA matches TRBJ2-7 better. The CDR3 loop spans 13 amino acids. Germline-derived CDR1 and CDR2 are SGHRS and YFSETQ. The CDR3 is CARSIPRYNEQYF. The CDR3 region has the DNA TGCGCCCGCAGCATACCGCGGTACAATGAGCAGTACTTC.

This clonotype was found a few times. The J gene is TRBJ1-2, the V gene TRBV28; 8 bases fit TRBD1. CDR3 length: 13 amino acids. Per germline, CDR1 MDHEN and CDR2 SYDVKM. V shed 6 bases, J shed 6 bases, and the junction held 6 bases outside the gene matches. CDR3 DNA: TGTGCCAGCAGAGCAGGGGGCCTCGATGGCTACACCTTC. Protein sequence: CASRAGGLDGYTF.

A few counts support this clonotype. The gene calls are TRBV9 and TRBJ2-6; D is unclear. This CDR3 has 14 residues. V was trimmed by 2 bases and J by 0 bases, leaving 3 bases between them. CDR1 and CDR2 (germline): SGDLS, YYNGEE. The CDR3 region is CASSVYSGANVLTF. The CDR3 DNA sequence: TGTGCCAGCAGCGTCTACTCTGGGGCCAACGTCCTGACTTTC. The whole variable domain, filled in from reference TRBV9 and TRBJ2-6, reads DSGVTQTPKHLITATGQRVTLRCSPRSGDLSVYWYQQSLDQGLQFLIQYYNGEERAKGNILERFSAQQFPDLHSELNLSSLELGDSALYFCASSVYSGANVLTFGAGSRLTVL.

This chain connects TRBV15 to TRBJ2-4; 11 nucleotides align to TRBD1. Trimming removed 2 bases from V and 8 bases from J; junction bases left unmatched: 8. This CDR3 is built from 16 residues. From germline, CDR1 is LNHNV and CDR2 YYDKDF (reference sequence). CDR3: CATSRIGQGAVDIQYF. CDR3 nucleotides: TGTGCCACCAGCAGAATAGGACAGGGGGCAGTGGACATTCAGTACTTC.

Worth noting for this clonotype: The junction differs from germline at one of its ends, possibly a read error. This rearrangement joins TRBV7-2 to TRBJ2-3; D call uncertain. The germline V gene encodes CDR1 SGHTA and CDR2 FQGNSA. The CDR3 covers 15 residues. The CDR3 nucleotides read TGTGCCAGCAGCTTAGCCGTGTTCTTGCCAGATATGCAGTATTTT. This gives the protein CASSLAVFLPDMQYF.

The CDR3 here is CSARNRGRGDPEIQYF. The DNA of the CDR3 is TGCAGTGCTAGGAACAGGGGGCGCGGGGACCCTGAAATTCAGTACTTC. The chain is built from TRBV20-1 and TRBJ2-4; 9 bases line up with TRBD1. This CDR3 contains 16 residues. The ends lost 3 bases at V and 10 bases at J; junction bases unmatched: 16. Germline V gene lookup returns CDR1 DFQATT and CDR2 SNEGSKA (reference sequence).